This T cell receptor (beta chain) was recorded in a study of spatial heterogeneity in lung cancer. Study-level points and caveats: It was found that expanded intratumoral alpha and beta TCR counts tracked tumor mutation counts. Approximate estimated coverage of tumor T cells amounted to approximately 6.8% for alpha and 13% for beta chains.

One entry per CDR3 protein results from TCRdb running MiXCR on the 5' RACE reads. The table lists about 18,000 distinct CDR3 sequences, more than 6.5% of them singletons, with approximately 25% in the top ten. V lost 4 bases to trimming and J lost 4 bases, with 17 bases between them. The CDR3 consists of 15 residues. Germline-derived CDR1 and CDR2 are SGHRS and YFSETQ. This clonotype was picked up many times. What it recognizes is unknown. Described time point: sample taken at primary tumor resection. Whole RNA, isolated from tumor, nontumor lung or frozen PBMC, was sequenced without prior sorting. The TCR sequence derives from a male donor with early-stage non-small cell lung cancer. The specimen comprised lung tumor tissue, sampled at surgery. This sequence joins TRBV5-1 and TRBJ1-1; a weak D match, TRBD1 (5 bases). Here the CDR3 DNA reads TGCGCCAGCAGCCCAGCGGGGGTGAGTCGCACTGAAGCTTTCTTT. Its protein product is CASSPAGVSRTEAFF.